This T cell receptor beta chain originates from a study of cytomegalovirus exposure and HLA in healthy donors. General observations from the study: Accounts indicate the classifier identified cytomegalovirus status with strong specificity and sensitivity. For most TCR beta V segments, an earlier analysis put the productive rate at about 87% or about 30% of the time. Specificity for CMV antigens was confirmed in vitro for a few of the CMV-associated chains. V- and J-gene trimming of TCR beta was linked (in a later analysis) to a missense DCLRE1C variant.

Note on this clone: No antigen is known for it.

Per germline, CDR1 SGHDT and CDR2 YYEEEE. Trimming took 7 bases from V and 8 from J; bases not matched to a gene: 6. The length of the CDR3 is 14 residues. A multiplex PCR was run with 60 Vbeta primers and 13 Jbeta primers. TCRdb's table, derived via immunoSEQ multiplex PCR, lists solely in-frame clones and lacks some. Its clone listing holds under 150,000 clones. This chain links TRBV5-6 with TRBJ2-1; 13 nucleotides agree with TRBD2. The sample comprised PBMCs. This TCR was recovered from a woman aged 55 to 70 in good health and CMV-seronegative. The CDR3 region has the DNA TGTGCCAGCGGCGGGACTAGCGGGATCTATGAGCAGTTCTTC. Translated, it gives CASGGTSGIYEQFF. Combining the CDR3 with reference TRBV5-6 and TRBJ2-1 gives the whole variable domain DAGVTQSPTHLIKTRGQQVTLRCSPKSGHDTVSWYQQALGQGPQFIFQYYEEEERQRGNFPDRFSGHQFPNYSSELNVNALLLGDSALYLCASGGTSGIYEQFFGPGTRLTVL.